This TCR beta chain is drawn from a study of blood T cell repertoires in COVID-19. The germline V gene encodes CDR1 LNHNV and CDR2 YYDKDF (reference sequence). This CDR3 comprises 15 residues. V gave up 0 bases and J gave up 11 bases; unmatched junction bases: 6. The protocol was immunoSEQ multiplex PCR, while the TCRdb copy is restricted to in-frame clones and leaves out a portion. The sample contains some 170,000 clones, roughly 84% of which appear only once. The origin of this receptor is a man aged 45 to 65 who had recovered from COVID-19. This chain joins TRBV15 and TRBJ1-6; 8 bases align to TRBD1. Input material: PBMCs or T cells enriched from blood (not recorded which). In DNA form, the CDR3 reads TGTGCCACCAGCAGAGATACAGGGGGAGGTCCACCCCTCCACTTT. Translated, it gives CATSRDTGGGPPLHF.